The sequence of this T cell receptor (beta chain) was determined in a study of T cells in Graves' hyperthyroidism and ophthalmopathy. Amplified TCR beta CDR3 regions derived from RNA transcripts. TCR CDR3 underwent first-round RT-PCR with the HTBI primer set. Each CDR3 protein is one row after TCRdb ran MiXCR on the multiplex PCR reads. The sample carries over 450,000 distinct CDR3 sequences, around 15% recorded once. This clonotype was recorded at least ten times. The source of this sequence is a young woman with Graves' hyperthyroidism. Sequences were obtained from blood.

The CDR3 DNA is TGTGCCAGCAGCTTGGTATCGTGGACAGGGGTTTTCGCTGAAGCTTTCTTT. This codes for CASSLVSWTGVFAEAFF. V and J are TRBV5-6 and TRBJ1-1, with 9 nucleotides matching TRBD1. The CDR3 sequence is 17 residues long. The V gene end was trimmed by 0 bases and the J gene end by 6 bases; junction bases not matched to a gene: 12. Germline-derived CDR1 and CDR2 are SGHDT and YYEEEE.